The source of this TCR beta chain is a study of cytomegalovirus exposure and HLA in healthy donors. Whereas donors were nominally healthy upon sampling, unrecorded immune exposures were probable. Regarding the study as a whole: Previous analysis showed most TCR beta V segments were productive about 87% or about 30% of the time. Cytomegalovirus association was listed for 170 or so TCR beta chains.

The CDR3 sequence is 14 residues long. Germline V gene data show CDR1 as LNHDA and CDR2 as SQIVND (reference sequence). V gave up 5 bases and J gave up 4 bases, with 11 bases separating them. With 60 Vbeta and 13 Jbeta primers, the PCR was carried out. Method: immunoSEQ multiplex PCR; TCRdb's copy keeps in-frame clones and lacks some. Among under 200,000 clones listed, 65% to 90% were seen once. Points on this clone: Its target is unknown.

This TCR derives from a woman younger than 30 in good health and CMV-seronegative. The chain links TRBV19 to TRBJ2-2; a possible D gene is TRBD1 (5 bases). Input material: PBMCs. This CDR3 is CASSGDSLTGELFF. The CDR3 DNA sequence: TGTGCCAGTAGTGGAGACAGCCTCACCGGGGAGCTGTTTTTT.